This paragraph reports one TCR beta chain. The antigen is unknown. Using immunoSEQ multiplex PCR, the repertoire was profiled, and TCRdb retains in-frame clones only, with some absent. The data show several thousand clones, 75% to 90% seen once. CDR1 is GTSNPN, CDR2 SVGIG, per germline (reference sequence). The V and J ends lost 3 bases and 10 bases, in that order; junction bases with no gene match: 13. This CDR3 has 15 amino acids. The record originates from a study of PD-1 blockade in mismatch repair-deficient tumors. Documented time point: approximately ten-day in vitro stimulation with candidate neoantigen peptide 7. Every patient had mismatch repair deficiency by PCR or immunohistochemistry. A few pembrolizumab responders had their TCRs sequenced. A no-peptide control culture served as baseline for clone fold changes.

The specimen was cells cultured in vitro, collected from a patient treated with pembrolizumab. The V gene is TRBV30, the J gene TRBJ2-1, with 9 bases aligning to TRBD2. The TCR originated in an adult with mismatch repair-deficient cancer. CDR3: CAWRERLAVIGEQFF. CDR3 DNA sequence: TGTGCCTGGAGGGAGAGACTAGCGGTAATTGGGGAGCAGTTCTTC.